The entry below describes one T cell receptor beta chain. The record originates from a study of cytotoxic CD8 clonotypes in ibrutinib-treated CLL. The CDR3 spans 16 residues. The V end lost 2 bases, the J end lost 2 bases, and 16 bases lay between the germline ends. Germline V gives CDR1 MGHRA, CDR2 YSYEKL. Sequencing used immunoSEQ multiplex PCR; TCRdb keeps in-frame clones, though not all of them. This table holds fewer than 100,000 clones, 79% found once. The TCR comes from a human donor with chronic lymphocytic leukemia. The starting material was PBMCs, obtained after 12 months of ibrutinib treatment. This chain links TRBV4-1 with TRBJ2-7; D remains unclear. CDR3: CASSQPTPTHPYEQYF. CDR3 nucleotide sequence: TGCGCCAGCAGCCAACCGACTCCGACCCATCCCTACGAGCAGTACTTC.